The following is a TCR beta chain sequence with its context. No antigen is known for it. Cultured CD4+ T-cell DNA underwent Oncomine TCR Beta short-read sequencing. Genomic DNA extraction was carried out from cultured CD4+ T cells. TCRdb used MiXCR to reprocess the PCR reads, holding one entry per CDR3 protein. This repertoire shows about 9,100 distinct CDR3 sequences, just under 45% found once; its top ten account for roughly an eighth. Germline values: CDR1 SEHNR, CDR2 FQNEAQ (reference sequence). V was pared by 4 bases and J by 4 bases, with 23 bases between. CDR3 size: 17 residues. The sample comes from a study of vaccination and CD4 T cells after COVID-19. Study-wide background: The cells were exposed to overlapping spike peptides originating from SARS-CoV-2, HCoV-NL63, HCoV-OC43 and HCoV-229E for stimulation.

The treatment here: roughly 10-day PBMC culture with coronavirus spike peptide pools or control peptides (ViraFEST assay). Samples of CD4+ T cells were obtained from the unexposed donor before the COVID-19 pandemic (2011-2018). ViraFEST relied on peptide pools to expand antigen-specific T cells; the TCRs were sequenced afterward. Source material: CD4+ T cells from blood, cultured in vitro. This receptor was obtained from a human donor in good health. V usage is TRBV7-9 and J usage is TRBJ2-7, with a weak D call TRBD1 (6 bases). This chain's CDR3 is CASSSTGTPLGDYEQYF. CDR3 DNA sequence: TGTGCCAGCAGCTCAACCGGGACACCCTTAGGGGATTACGAGCAGTACTTC.